This TCR beta chain was sequenced during a study of T cell repertoires in cytomegalovirus infection (dated by TCRdb to the late 2010s). Background for the entire study: Because public TCR beta signatures pointed to carriage of CMV infection together with the matching HLA type, the HLA type of each donor mattered for the analysis.

This clonotype was counted many times. Its cognate antigen has yet to be identified. No base qualities exist here, and no much larger clone lies one base off it. Sequencing took place on an Illumina HiSeq 1500. TCRdb reran the public reads through fastp at Q25 and MiXCR, keeping productive beta chains. Each entry is one CDR3 protein sequence, shown with its most common DNA and genes. Recorded for this sample are almost 500,000 distinct CDR3 sequences; 10% to 12% of them occurred a single time. The top ten clonotypes cover 9.5% to 13% of the sample. Between the V and J ends, shortened by 4 bases and 4 bases respectively, the junction contains 13 bases. For CDR1 and CDR2, the germline V gene (reference sequence) lists SGHAT and FQDESV. Its CDR3 holds 14 amino acids, cysteine through phenylalanine. The DNA shown is the 42-base CDR3, in frame from base 1. General study outcomes and caveats: Cumulative frequency of public TCR beta family members discriminated carriers of CMV infection plus the relevant HLA type in this cohort and an independent roughly 330-donor cohort. In the ex vivo response, HLA-C-restricted CMV-specific TCR beta clonotypes were dominant, and in two of eight donors the single most frequent clonotype came from this HLA-C-restricted group.

The sample consisted of PBMCs. The source of this sequence is a human donor in good health (CMV status not recorded). Some clones in this sample may be carry-over from other donors' samples. The rearranged segments are TRBV11-1 and TRBJ1-1; TRBD1 is perhaps the D gene, given 5 matching bases. The CDR3 amino acid sequence is: CASSSQVGRTEAFF. The nucleotide sequence reads TGTGCCAGCAGCTCCCAGGTGGGGCGCACTGAAGCTTTCTTT.